These T cell receptor beta chains were read from a single sample in a study of glioma-infiltrating T cells. Via MiXCR, TCRdb re-called the multiplex PCR reads, giving one row per CDR3 protein. Of roughly 100,000 distinct CDR3 sequences in the sample, around 40% are singletons; the top ten hold around two fifths. Material: glioma tissue, nonneoplastic brain tissue, or PBMCs (not recorded which). These receptors were obtained from a human donor with low-grade glioma or glioblastoma, undergoing nonglioma brain surgery, or in good health (not recorded which). The CDR3 runs from the conserved cysteine through the conserved F or W. Each record gives: V gene, clone size, J gene, D gene, CDR3 protein, CDR3 DNA. D genes are given only for firm matches. A row's size may be missing; if present it is once, few, many or a size class.

V: TRBV6-5; size: many; J: TRBJ1-1; D: -; CDR3: CASSYSYGSLNTEAFF; DNA: TGTGCCAGCAGTTACTCTTACGGCAGTTTGAACACTGAAGCTTTCTTT
V: TRBV27; size: -; J: TRBJ1-1; D: TRBD1; CDR3: CASSSSAGTENTEAFF; DNA: TGTGCCAGCAGTTCTAGTGCCGGGACAGAGAACACTGAAGCTTTCTTT
V: TRBV7-2; size: -; J: TRBJ2-2; D: TRBD1; CDR3: CASSTGQGNTGELFF; DNA: TGCGCCAGCAGCACCGGACAGGGTAACACCGGGGAGCTGTTTTTT
V: TRBV6-2/TRBV6-3; size: -; J: TRBJ2-7; D: TRBD1; CDR3: CASSYSPGQGAGEQYF; DNA: TGTGCCAGCAGTTACTCCCCGGGACAGGGGGCCGGCGAGCAGTACTTC
V: TRBV4-1; size: -; J: TRBJ2-7; D: -; CDR3: CASSPTSTYEQYF; DNA: TGCGCCAGCAGCCCCACATCTACCTACGAGCAGTACTTC
V: TRBV9; size: many; J: TRBJ1-6; D: -; CDR3: CASSLNLPLHF; DNA: TGTGCCAGCAGCCTCAATCTACCCCTCCACTTT
V: TRBV28; size: -; J: TRBJ1-2; D: -; CDR3: CASSIYYGYTF; DNA: TGTGCCAGCAGTATATATTATGGCTACACATTC
V: TRBV12-3/TRBV12-4; size: -; J: TRBJ2-7; D: TRBD2; CDR3: CSSSLASGEQYF; DNA: TGTTCCAGCAGCTTAGCTAGCGGCGAACAGTACTTC
V: TRBV29-1; size: -; J: TRBJ1-1; D: -; CDR3: CSVTLAGANTEASF; DNA: TGCAGCGTTACACTAGCGGGAGCGAACACTGAAGCTTCCTTT
V: TRBV28; size: many; J: TRBJ2-2; D: TRBD1; CDR3: CASSLSGQANTGELFF; DNA: TGTGCCAGCAGTTTGTCTGGACAGGCGAACACCGGGGAGCTGTTTTTT
V: TRBV27; size: many; J: TRBJ1-5; D: -; CDR3: CASSLSGTNSNQPQHF; DNA: TGTGCCAGCAGTTTATCCGGGACAAATAGCAATCAGCCCCAGCATTTT
V: TRBV7-9; size: -; J: TRBJ1-2; D: -; CDR3: CASSLSTGGCTF; DNA: TGTGCCAGCAGCTTATCTACAGGCGGATGCACCTTC
V: TRBV28; size: many; J: TRBJ1-6; D: -; CDR3: CASRRDYNSPLHF; DNA: TGTGCCAGCAGGCGGGACTATAATTCACCCCTCCACTTT
V: TRBV6-1; size: -; J: TRBJ2-5; D: -; CDR3: CASSLGRDGETQYF; DNA: TGTGCCAGCAGTTTGGGCAGGGATGGCGAGACCCAGTACTTC
V: TRBV11-2; size: few; J: TRBJ2-3; D: TRBD2; CDR3: CASSLELAGGQDTRYF; DNA: TGTGCCAGCAGCTTAGAACTAGCGGGGGGGCAGGATACGCGGTATTTT
V: TRBV4-3; size: -; J: TRBJ1-1; D: TRBD1; CDR3: CASSQNRGITEAFF; DNA: TGCGCCAGCAGCCAAAACAGGGGGATCACTGAAGCTTTCTTT
V: TRBV27; size: -; J: TRBJ1-1; D: -; CDR3: CVSSNPSSGAKAFF; DNA: TGTGTTAGCAGTAACCCCTCCTCGGGGGCCAAAGCTTTCTTT
V: TRBV29-1; size: -; J: TRBJ2-3; D: TRBD2; CDR3: CSVMGTSGRLTDTQYF; DNA: TGCAGCGTTATGGGGACTAGCGGGAGGCTCACAGATACGCAGTATTTT
V: TRBV5-5; size: -; J: TRBJ2-7; D: TRBD1; CDR3: CASSSSGTGGHEQYF; DNA: TGTGCCAGCAGCTCATCCGGGACAGGGGGCCACGAGCAGTACTTC
V: TRBV7-2; size: many; J: TRBJ2-7; D: -; CDR3: CASSLVPRRSAGQLSYEQYF; DNA: TGTGCCAGCAGCTTAGTCCCTCGGAGATCGGCAGGACAACTCTCCTACGAGCAGTACTTC
V: TRBV29-1; size: few; J: TRBJ1-4; D: -; CDR3: CSVTRDQSPPGKLFF; DNA: TGCAGCGTTACCCGGGACCAGTCTCCACCTGGAAAACTGTTTTTT
V: TRBV15; size: -; J: TRBJ2-7; D: -; CDR3: CATSRASGSEQYF; DNA: TGTGCCACAAGCAGAGCCTCAGGGTCCGAGCAGTACTTC
V: TRBV29-1; size: -; J: TRBJ2-1; D: TRBD2; CDR3: CSVVGGSGRTGYEQFF; DNA: TGCAGCGTTGTAGGCGGGAGCGGACGAACGGGCTATGAGCAGTTCTTC
V: TRBV4-2; size: -; J: TRBJ2-1; D: TRBD2; CDR3: CASSQVVSGNYNEQFF; DNA: TGTGCCAGTAGCCAAGTGGTTAGCGGGAATTACAATGAGCAGTTCTTC
V: TRBV29-1; size: -; J: TRBJ2-1; D: TRBD2; CDR3: CSVSRGSSYNEQFF; DNA: TGCAGCGTTTCCCGCGGGAGCTCCTACAATGAGCAGTTCTTC
V: TRBV20-1; size: -; J: TRBJ1-5; D: -; CDR3: CSASPGHSNRPKHF; DNA: TGCAGTGCTAGCCCAGGGCATAGCAATCGGCCCAAGCATTTT
V: TRBV3-1; size: -; J: TRBJ2-1; D: -; CDR3: CASNQDARGGKNEQFF; DNA: TGTGCCAGCAACCAAGATGCGCGGGGAGGTAAGAATGAGCAGTTCTTC
V: TRBV7-9; size: many; J: TRBJ1-3; D: -; CDR3: CTARGPSGNTIYF; DNA: TGCACAGCCAGGGGTCCCTCTGGAAACACCATATATTTT
V: TRBV28; size: many; J: TRBJ2-3; D: -; CDR3: CASTRGDTQYF; DNA: TGTGCCAGCACGAGGGGAGATACGCAGTATTTT
V: TRBV15; size: once; J: TRBJ2-1; D: TRBD2; CDR3: CATQPGLAGVDNEQFF; DNA: TGTGCCACGCAACCGGGACTAGCGGGAGTTGATAATGAGCAGTTCTTC
V: TRBV28; size: -; J: TRBJ2-1; D: -; CDR3: CASSVGGANEQFF; DNA: TGTGCCAGCAGCGTCGGAGGTGCCAATGAGCAGTTCTTC
V: TRBV12-3/TRBV12-4; size: few; J: TRBJ2-7; D: TRBD1; CDR3: CASSPRDRVSWEQYF; DNA: TGTGCCAGCAGCCCTCGGGACAGGGTATCTTGGGAGCAGTACTTC
V: TRBV6-1; size: many; J: TRBJ1-2; D: TRBD1; CDR3: CASRSGTGSPGYTF; DNA: TGTGCCAGCAGGTCCGGGACAGGGAGTCCTGGCTACACCTTC
V: TRBV3-1; size: many; J: TRBJ2-5; D: -; CDR3: CASSQGGEETQYF; DNA: TGTGCCAGCAGCCAAGGGGGGGAAGAGACCCAGTACTTC
V: TRBV27; size: many; J: TRBJ1-1; D: -; CDR3: CASSLIKENTEAFF; DNA: TGTGCCAGCAGTTTAATTAAAGAAAACACTGAAGCTTTCTTT
V: TRBV6-6; size: many; J: TRBJ2-5; D: -; CDR3: CASSYQPPPQETQYF; DNA: TGTGCCAGCAGTTACCAACCTCCACCCCAAGAGACCCAGTACTTC
V: TRBV4-1; size: -; J: TRBJ2-6; D: -; CDR3: CASSQIVGSGANVLTF; DNA: TGCGCCAGCAGCCAAATTGTGGGATCAGGGGCCAACGTCCTGACTTTC
V: TRBV28; size: -; J: TRBJ2-7; D: -; CDR3: CVSSFSGQYEQYF; DNA: TGTGTTAGCAGTTTCTCTGGACAGTACGAGCAGTACTTC
V: TRBV5-1; size: many; J: TRBJ1-4; D: -; CDR3: CASSHQTDKNEKLFF; DNA: TGCGCCAGCAGCCACCAGACGGACAAGAATGAAAAACTGTTTTTT
V: TRBV29-1; size: few; J: TRBJ2-7; D: TRBD2; CDR3: CSVAGYASGVTYEQYF; DNA: TGCAGCGTTGCGGGGTACGCTAGCGGGGTGACCTACGAGCAGTACTTC
V: TRBV4-3; size: many; J: TRBJ1-1; D: -; CDR3: CASSRNILLNTEAFF; DNA: TGCGCCAGCAGCCGGAACATACTGCTGAACACTGAAGCTTTCTTT
V: TRBV12-3/TRBV12-4; size: many; J: TRBJ2-7; D: -; CDR3: CASSLSAVEQYF; DNA: TGTGCCAGCAGTCTATCAGCGGTCGAGCAGTACTTC
V: TRBV29-1; size: many; J: TRBJ1-5; D: -; CDR3: CSVAGRGGQPQHF; DNA: TGCAGCGTCGCCGGACGTGGAGGGCAGCCCCAGCATTTT
V: TRBV7-9; size: many; J: TRBJ2-3; D: -; CDR3: CASSDGQSRDRDTQYF; DNA: TGTGCCAGCAGCGACGGACAGTCACGGGATAGAGATACGCAGTATTTT
V: TRBV7-9; size: few; J: TRBJ2-5; D: TRBD2; CDR3: CASSTRTSGGDWSTETQYF; DNA: TGTGCCAGCAGCACCAGGACTAGCGGGGGGGATTGGAGCACAGAGACCCAGTACTTC
V: TRBV27; size: -; J: TRBJ2-7; D: -; CDR3: CASGPRTSPFYEQYF; DNA: TGTGCCAGCGGTCCCAGGACTTCACCCTTCTACGAGCAGTACTTC
V: TRBV30; size: few; J: TRBJ2-2; D: -; CDR3: CAWNGGTGAGELFF; DNA: TGTGCCTGGAATGGCGGGACGGGGGCCGGGGAGCTGTTTTTT
V: TRBV3-1; size: many; J: TRBJ2-6; D: -; CDR3: CASSPRQNSGANVLTF; DNA: TGTGCCAGCAGCCCCCGACAGAACTCTGGGGCCAACGTCCTGACTTTC
V: TRBV3-1; size: many; J: TRBJ1-1; D: -; CDR3: CASSLQTNTEAFF; DNA: TGTGCCAGCAGCCTGCAAACTAACACTGAAGCTTTCTTT
V: TRBV3-1; size: many; J: TRBJ1-5; D: TRBD1; CDR3: CASSRDRTNQPQHF; DNA: TGTGCCAGCAGCCGGGACAGAACGAATCAGCCCCAGCATTTT
V: TRBV28; size: many; J: TRBJ2-5; D: -; CDR3: CASSLIGGRETQYF; DNA: TGTGCCAGCAGTTTAATCGGGGGGCGAGAGACCCAGTACTTC
V: TRBV2; size: many; J: TRBJ1-5; D: -; CDR3: CASSVRREPQHF; DNA: TGTGCCAGCAGTGTGCGCAGGGAGCCCCAGCATTTT
V: TRBV27; size: -; J: TRBJ1-5; D: -; CDR3: CASPYRVRNQPQHF; DNA: TGTGCCAGTCCCTACAGGGTCCGCAATCAGCCCCAGCATTTT
V: TRBV19; size: once; J: TRBJ1-2; D: TRBD1; CDR3: CASSLGTGPYNYGYTF; DNA: TGTGCCAGTAGCCTAGGGACAGGCCCATACAACTATGGCTACACCTTC
V: TRBV27; size: -; J: TRBJ1-4; D: TRBD1; CDR3: CASSLQGTGFGGFERLFF; DNA: TGTGCCAGCAGTCTACAAGGGACAGGGTTTGGAGGATTTGAAAGACTGTTTTTT
V: TRBV5-4; size: many; J: TRBJ2-3; D: -; CDR3: CASLAEDTQYF; DNA: TGTGCCAGCTTAGCGGAAGATACGCAGTATTTT
V: TRBV7-3; size: medium-sized; J: TRBJ2-1; D: -; CDR3: CASSPYAGATGDEQFF; DNA: TGTGCCAGCAGCCCTTATGCAGGGGCCACCGGGGATGAGCAGTTCTTC
V: TRBV28; size: many; J: TRBJ1-5; D: -; CDR3: CASSFSSGSAYQPQHF; DNA: TGTGCCAGCAGTTTTTCTTCAGGGAGCGCCTATCAGCCCCAGCATTTT
V: TRBV29-1; size: many; J: TRBJ1-2; D: -; CDR3: CSAGDRVGGYTF; DNA: TGCAGCGCCGGTGACCGAGTCGGTGGCTACACCTTC